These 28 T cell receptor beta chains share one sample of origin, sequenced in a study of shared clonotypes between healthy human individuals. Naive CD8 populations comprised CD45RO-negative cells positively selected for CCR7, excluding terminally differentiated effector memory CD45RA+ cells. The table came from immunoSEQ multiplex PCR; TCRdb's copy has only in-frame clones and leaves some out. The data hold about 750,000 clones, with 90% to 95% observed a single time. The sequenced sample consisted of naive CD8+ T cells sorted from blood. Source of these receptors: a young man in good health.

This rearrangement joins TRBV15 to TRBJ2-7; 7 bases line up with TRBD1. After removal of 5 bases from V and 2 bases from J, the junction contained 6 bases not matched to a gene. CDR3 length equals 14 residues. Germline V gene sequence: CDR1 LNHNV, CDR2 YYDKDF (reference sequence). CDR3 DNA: TGTGCCACCAGCCAGGGGGACGGCCCCTACGAGCAGTACTTC. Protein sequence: CATSQGDGPYEQYF.

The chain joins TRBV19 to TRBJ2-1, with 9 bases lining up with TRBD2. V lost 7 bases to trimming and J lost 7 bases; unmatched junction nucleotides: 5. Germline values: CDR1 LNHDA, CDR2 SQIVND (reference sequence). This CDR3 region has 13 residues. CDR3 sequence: CASTLAGANEQFF. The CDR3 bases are TGTGCCAGTACCTTAGCGGGAGCGAATGAGCAGTTCTTC.

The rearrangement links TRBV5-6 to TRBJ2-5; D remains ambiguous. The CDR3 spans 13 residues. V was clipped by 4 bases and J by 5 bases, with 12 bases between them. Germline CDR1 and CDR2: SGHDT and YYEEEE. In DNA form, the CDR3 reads TGTGCCAGCAGCCAACAAGGTGGGGAGACCCAGTACTTC. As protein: CASSQQGGETQYF.

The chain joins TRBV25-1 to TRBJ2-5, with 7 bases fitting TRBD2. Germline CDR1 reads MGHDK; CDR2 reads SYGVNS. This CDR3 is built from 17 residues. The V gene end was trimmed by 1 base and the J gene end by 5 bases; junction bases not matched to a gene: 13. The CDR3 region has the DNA TGTGCCAGCAGTGAATTCGTTCGGGGGAGGGTCGGGGAGACCCAGTACTTC. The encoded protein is CASSEFVRGRVGETQYF.

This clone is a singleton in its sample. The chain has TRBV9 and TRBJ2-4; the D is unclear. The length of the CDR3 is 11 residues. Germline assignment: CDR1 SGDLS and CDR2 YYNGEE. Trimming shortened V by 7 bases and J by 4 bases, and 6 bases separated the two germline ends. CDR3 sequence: CASGTKNIQYF. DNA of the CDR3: TGTGCCAGCGGAACGAAAAACATTCAGTACTTC. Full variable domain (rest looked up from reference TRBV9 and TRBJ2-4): DSGVTQTPKHLITATGQRVTLRCSPRSGDLSVYWYQQSLDQGLQFLIQYYNGEERAKGNILERFSAQQFPDLHSELNLSSLELGDSALYFCASGTKNIQYFGAGTRLSVL.

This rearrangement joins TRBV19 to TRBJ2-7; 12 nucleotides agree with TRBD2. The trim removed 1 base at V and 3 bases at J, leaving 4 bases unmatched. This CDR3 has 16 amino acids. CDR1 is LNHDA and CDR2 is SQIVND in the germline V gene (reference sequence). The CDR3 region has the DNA TGTGCCAGTAGTATAGGACCGGGACTAGCGGGCTACGAGCAGTACTTC. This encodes CASSIGPGLAGYEQYF.

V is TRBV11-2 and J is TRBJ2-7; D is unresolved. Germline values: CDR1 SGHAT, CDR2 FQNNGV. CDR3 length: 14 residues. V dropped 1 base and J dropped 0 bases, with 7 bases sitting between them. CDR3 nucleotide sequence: TGTGCCAGCAGCTTAGCCGACGGCTCCTACGAGCAGTACTTC. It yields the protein CASSLADGSYEQYF.

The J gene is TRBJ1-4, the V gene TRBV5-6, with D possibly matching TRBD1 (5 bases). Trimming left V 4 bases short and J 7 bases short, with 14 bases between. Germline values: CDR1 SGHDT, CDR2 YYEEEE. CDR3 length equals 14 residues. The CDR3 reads CASSGVGGFEKLFF. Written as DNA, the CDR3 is TGTGCCAGCAGCGGCGTCGGGGGATTTGAAAAACTGTTTTTT.

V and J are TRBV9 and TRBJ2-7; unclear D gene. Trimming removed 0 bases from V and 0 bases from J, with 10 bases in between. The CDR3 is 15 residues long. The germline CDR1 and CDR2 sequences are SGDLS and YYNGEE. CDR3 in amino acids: CASSVEDSPSYEQYF. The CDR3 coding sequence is TGTGCCAGCAGCGTAGAAGACTCTCCCTCCTACGAGCAGTACTTC.

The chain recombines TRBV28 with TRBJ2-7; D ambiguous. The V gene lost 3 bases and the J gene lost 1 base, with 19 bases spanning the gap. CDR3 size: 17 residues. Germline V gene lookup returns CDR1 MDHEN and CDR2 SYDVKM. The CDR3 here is CASSFRVTGSLSYEQYF. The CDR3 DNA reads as TGTGCCAGCAGTTTCCGTGTCACGGGCAGTTTATCCTACGAGCAGTACTTC.

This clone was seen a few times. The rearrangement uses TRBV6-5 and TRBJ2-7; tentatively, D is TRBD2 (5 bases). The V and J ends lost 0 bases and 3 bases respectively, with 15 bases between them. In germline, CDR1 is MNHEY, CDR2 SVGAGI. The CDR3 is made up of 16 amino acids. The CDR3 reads CASSYSFGEGVYEQYF. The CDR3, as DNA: TGTGCCAGCAGTTACTCTTTCGGGGAAGGAGTCTACGAGCAGTACTTC.

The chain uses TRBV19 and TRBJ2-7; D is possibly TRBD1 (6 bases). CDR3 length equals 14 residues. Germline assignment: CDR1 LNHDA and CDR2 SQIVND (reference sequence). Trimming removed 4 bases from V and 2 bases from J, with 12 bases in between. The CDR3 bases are TGTGCCAGTAGTACAAACGCAGGGGCCTACGAGCAGTACTTC. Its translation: CASSTNAGAYEQYF.

Written as DNA, the CDR3 is TGTGCCACCAGCAGAGATCTACTAGCGCTAAATGAGCAGTTCTTC. Encoded protein: CATSRDLLALNEQFF. The rearrangement links TRBV15 to TRBJ2-1; 7 nucleotides match TRBD2. This CDR3 spans 15 amino acids. Germline CDR1 reads LNHNV; CDR2 reads YYDKDF (reference sequence). With V trimmed by 0 bases and J by 7 bases, 6 bases remained unmatched.

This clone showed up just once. The CDR3 loop reads CASSPVEGMDEQYF. The CDR3 DNA reads as TGCGCCAGCAGCCCTGTCGAGGGGATGGACGAGCAGTACTTC. V is TRBV5-1 and J is TRBJ2-7; the D call may be TRBD1 or TRBD2 (5 bases each). The CDR3 contains 14 residues. Trimming took off 4 bases at V and 5 bases at J, with 16 bases between the two ends. CDR1 is SGHRS and CDR2 is YFSETQ in the germline V gene.

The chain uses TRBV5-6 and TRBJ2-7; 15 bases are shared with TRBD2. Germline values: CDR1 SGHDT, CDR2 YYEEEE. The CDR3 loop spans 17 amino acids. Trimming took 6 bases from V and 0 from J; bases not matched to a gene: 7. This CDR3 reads CASIGLAGGISSYEQYF. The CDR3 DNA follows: TGTGCCAGCATCGGACTAGCGGGAGGGATTAGCTCCTACGAGCAGTACTTC.

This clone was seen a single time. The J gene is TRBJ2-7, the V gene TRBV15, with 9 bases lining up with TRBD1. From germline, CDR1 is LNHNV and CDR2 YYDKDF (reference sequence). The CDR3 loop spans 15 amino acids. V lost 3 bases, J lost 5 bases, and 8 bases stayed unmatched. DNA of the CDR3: TGTGCCACCAGCAGGGGGCCGGGACAGGGTGACGAGCAGTACTTC. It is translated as CATSRGPGQGDEQYF.

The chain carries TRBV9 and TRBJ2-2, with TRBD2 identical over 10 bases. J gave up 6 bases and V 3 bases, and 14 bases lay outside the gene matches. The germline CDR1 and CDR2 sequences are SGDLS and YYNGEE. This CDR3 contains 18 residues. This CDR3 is CASSAVAGGGDLAGELFF. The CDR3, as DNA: TGTGCCAGCAGCGCGGTAGCGGGAGGAGGTGACCTGGCCGGGGAGCTGTTTTTT.

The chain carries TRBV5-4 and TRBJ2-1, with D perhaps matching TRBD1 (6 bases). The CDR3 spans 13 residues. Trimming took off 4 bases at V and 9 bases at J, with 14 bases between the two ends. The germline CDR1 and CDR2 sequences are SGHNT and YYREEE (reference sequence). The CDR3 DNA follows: TGTGCCAGCAGCCCCTGGACAGCAGTTGAGCAGTTCTTC. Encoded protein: CASSPWTAVEQFF.

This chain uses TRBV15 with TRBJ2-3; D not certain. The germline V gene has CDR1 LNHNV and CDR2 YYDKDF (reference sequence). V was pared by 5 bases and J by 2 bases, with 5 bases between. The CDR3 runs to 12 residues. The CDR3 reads CATSGDTDTQYF. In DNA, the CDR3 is TGTGCCACCAGCGGGGACACAGATACGCAGTATTTT.

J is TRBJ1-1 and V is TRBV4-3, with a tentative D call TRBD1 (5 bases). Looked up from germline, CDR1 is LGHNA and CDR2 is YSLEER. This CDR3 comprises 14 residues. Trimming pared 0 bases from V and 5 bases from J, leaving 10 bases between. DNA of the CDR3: TGCGCCAGCAGCCAAGATGGGGGGAGGACTGAAGCTTTCTTT. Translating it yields CASSQDGGRTEAFF.

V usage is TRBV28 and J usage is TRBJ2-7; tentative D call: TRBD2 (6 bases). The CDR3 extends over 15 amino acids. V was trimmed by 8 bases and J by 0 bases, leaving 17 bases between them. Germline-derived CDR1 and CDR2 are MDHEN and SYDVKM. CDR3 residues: CASAGDGSSSYEQYF. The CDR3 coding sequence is TGTGCCAGCGCTGGGGACGGGAGTAGCTCCTACGAGCAGTACTTC. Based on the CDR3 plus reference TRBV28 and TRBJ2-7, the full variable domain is DVKVTQSSRYLVKRTGEKVFLECVQDMDHENMFWYRQDPGLGLRLIYFSYDVKMKEKGDIPEGYSVSREKKERFSLILESASTNQTSMYLCASAGDGSSSYEQYFGPGTRLTVT.

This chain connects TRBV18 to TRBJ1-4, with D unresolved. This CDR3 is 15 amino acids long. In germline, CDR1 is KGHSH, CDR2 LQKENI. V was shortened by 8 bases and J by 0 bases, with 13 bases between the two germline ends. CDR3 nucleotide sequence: TGTGCCAGCCGCGCCCCAAGCTCAACTAATGAAAAACTGTTTTTT. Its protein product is CASRAPSSTNEKLFF. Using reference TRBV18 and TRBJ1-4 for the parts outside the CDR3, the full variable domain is NAGVMQNPRHLVRRRGQEARLRCSPMKGHSHVYWYRQLPEEGLKFMVYLQKENIIDESGMPKERFSAEFPKEGPSILRIQQVVRGDSAAYFCASRAPSSTNEKLFFGSGTQLSVL.

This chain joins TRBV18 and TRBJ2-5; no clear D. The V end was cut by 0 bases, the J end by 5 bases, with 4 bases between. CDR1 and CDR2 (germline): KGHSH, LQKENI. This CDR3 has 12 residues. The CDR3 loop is CASSPPKETQYF. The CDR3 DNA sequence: TGTGCCAGCTCACCACCCAAGGAGACCCAGTACTTC.

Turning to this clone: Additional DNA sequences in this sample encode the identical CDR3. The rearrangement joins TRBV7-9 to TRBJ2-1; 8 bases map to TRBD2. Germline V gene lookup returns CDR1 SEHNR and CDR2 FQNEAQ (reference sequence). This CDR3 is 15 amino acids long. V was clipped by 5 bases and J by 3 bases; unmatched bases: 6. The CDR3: CASSPSGRSYNEQFF. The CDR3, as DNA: TGTGCCAGCAGCCCAAGCGGGAGAAGCTACAATGAGCAGTTCTTC.

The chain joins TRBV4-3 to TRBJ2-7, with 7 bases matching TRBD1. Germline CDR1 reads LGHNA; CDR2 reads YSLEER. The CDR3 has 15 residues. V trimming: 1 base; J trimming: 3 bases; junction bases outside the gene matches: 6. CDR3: CASSQGQGSYYEQYF. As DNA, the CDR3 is TGCGCCAGCAGCCAAGGACAGGGATCCTACTACGAGCAGTACTTC.

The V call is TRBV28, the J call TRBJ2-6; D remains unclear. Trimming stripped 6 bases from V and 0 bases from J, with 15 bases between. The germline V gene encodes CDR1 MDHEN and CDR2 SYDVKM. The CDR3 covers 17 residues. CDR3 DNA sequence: TGTGCCAGCAGCTCCTTAAAGGCCGGCTCTGGGGCCAACGTCCTGACTTTC. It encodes CASSSLKAGSGANVLTF.

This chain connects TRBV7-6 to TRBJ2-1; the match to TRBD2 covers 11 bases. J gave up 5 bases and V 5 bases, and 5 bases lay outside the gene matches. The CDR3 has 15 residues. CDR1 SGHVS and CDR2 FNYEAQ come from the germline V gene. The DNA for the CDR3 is TGTGCCAGCAGCAATAGCGGGAGGGCCAACAATGAGCAGTTCTTC. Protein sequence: CASSNSGRANNEQFF.

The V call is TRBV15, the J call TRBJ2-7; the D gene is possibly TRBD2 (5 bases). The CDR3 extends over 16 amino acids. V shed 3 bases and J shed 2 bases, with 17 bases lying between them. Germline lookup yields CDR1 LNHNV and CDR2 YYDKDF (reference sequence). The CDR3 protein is CATSSHTGLAAYEQYF. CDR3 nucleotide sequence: TGTGCCACCAGCAGTCATACCGGCCTAGCAGCCTACGAGCAGTACTTC.